The 7 T cell receptor beta chains below come from one sample, sequenced in a study of early T cells in non-severe SARS-CoV-2 infection. A single record per CDR3 protein comes from TCRdb applying MiXCR to the 5' RACE reads. The repertoire holds 75,000 to 100,000 distinct CDR3 sequences, approximately 16% seen once, with roughly 1.3% in the top ten. The sequencing input was whole blood. All receptors come from an adult who was a healthcare worker with PCR-confirmed SARS-CoV-2 infection or an uninfected control (not recorded which).

This clonotype was found many times. The chain joins TRBV7-2 to TRBJ1-1; D call uncertain. Germline CDR1 reads SGHTA; CDR2 reads FQGNSA. The V end was cut by 4 bases, the J end by 6 bases, with 12 bases between. This CDR3 is built from 13 residues. The CDR3 is CASSSNSFAEAFF. In DNA, the CDR3 is TGTGCCAGCAGCTCCAACAGTTTTGCTGAAGCTTTCTTT.

The chain links TRBV12-3 or TRBV12-4 to TRBJ2-2, with D unclear. Trimming pared 5 bases from V and 6 bases from J, leaving 4 bases between. This CDR3 spans 11 amino acids. CDR3 nucleotide sequence: TGTGCCAGCAGTCCCGCCGGGGAGCTGTTTTTT. Translation gives CASSPAGELFF.

The CDR3 spells CASSIEPRNEQYF. CDR3 coding DNA: TGTGCCAGTAGTATAGAACCGCGGAACGAGCAGTACTTC. J is TRBJ2-7 and V is TRBV19; D uncertain. The V end was cut by 0 bases, the J end by 5 bases, with 8 bases between. The CDR3 runs 13 residues. CDR1 LNHDA and CDR2 SQIVND come from the germline V gene (reference sequence). Combining the CDR3 with reference TRBV19 and TRBJ2-7 gives the whole variable domain DGGITQSPKYLFRKEGQNVTLSCEQNLNHDAMYWYRQDPGQGLRLIYYSQIVNDFQKGDIAEGYSVSREKKESFPLTVTSAQKNPTAFYLCASSIEPRNEQYFGPGTRLTVT.

The sample holds a few counts of this clonotype. The chain links TRBV7-6 to TRBJ2-7, with D possibly being TRBD1 or TRBD2 (5 bases each). Germline V gene lookup returns CDR1 SGHVS and CDR2 FNYEAQ. The germline V and J ends were trimmed by 1 base and 7 bases, with 11 bases remaining between them. This CDR3 is 13 amino acids long. CDR3 sequence reads: CASSLGTEGEQYF. The CDR3 DNA reads as TGTGCCAGCAGCTTAGGTACCGAGGGGGAGCAGTACTTC.

This clonotype was counted a few times. V and J are TRBV5-1 and TRBJ2-6; 7 bases align to TRBD1. CDR3 size: 17 residues. Germline V gene data show CDR1 as SGHRS and CDR2 as YFSETQ. J was trimmed by 0 bases and V by 7 bases; bases with no gene match: 10. CDR3: CASHTGQVDSGANVLTF. CDR3 nucleotides: TGCGCCAGCCACACCGGACAGGTCGACTCTGGGGCCAACGTCCTGACTTTC.

This clonotype has only a few counts. The chain couples TRBV29-1 to TRBJ2-5; 8 nucleotides line up with TRBD1. The junction had 7 bases not matched to a gene; V was cut back by 7 bases and J by 0 bases. The CDR3 is 14 amino acids. Germline V gene lookup returns CDR1 SQVTM and CDR2 ANQGSEA. This CDR3 is CSGGGQENQETQYF. The CDR3 DNA follows: TGCAGCGGAGGGGGACAGGAAAACCAAGAGACCCAGTACTTC.

This chain joins TRBV7-9 and TRBJ2-3; D might be TRBD2 (5 bases). V gave up 0 bases and J gave up 9 bases, with 13 bases separating them. CDR3 length equals 14 residues. Germline CDR1 is SEHNR and CDR2 is FQNEAQ (reference sequence). The CDR3 DNA follows: TGTGCCAGCAGCTTAGCCAGCGGATTAATCACGCAGTATTTT. It yields the protein CASSLASGLITQYF.